What follows describes a single T cell receptor beta chain. This sample is drawn from a study of OX40 agonist ivuxolimab in advanced cancers. Libraries were prepared by immunoSEQ multiplex PCR; TCRdb keeps only in-frame clonotypes and omits some of them. Among about 87,000 clones listed, roughly 80% were seen once. The CDR3 is 16 amino acids. V lost 0 bases to trimming and J lost 0 bases; unmatched junction nucleotides: 3. Germline loops: CDR1 SGHRS, CDR2 YFSETQ. The chain combines TRBV5-1 with TRBJ2-3; 8 bases line up with TRBD2. Sequences were derived from CD4+ or CD8+ T cells sorted from blood, sampled in a trial of the OX40 agonist ivuxolimab. The TCR originated in an adult with an advanced solid tumor such as melanoma, head and neck, liver or kidney cancer. Here the CDR3 reads CASSLVIAGSTDTQYF. The CDR3 DNA sequence: TGCGCCAGCAGCTTGGTAATAGCGGGGAGCACAGATACGCAGTATTTT.